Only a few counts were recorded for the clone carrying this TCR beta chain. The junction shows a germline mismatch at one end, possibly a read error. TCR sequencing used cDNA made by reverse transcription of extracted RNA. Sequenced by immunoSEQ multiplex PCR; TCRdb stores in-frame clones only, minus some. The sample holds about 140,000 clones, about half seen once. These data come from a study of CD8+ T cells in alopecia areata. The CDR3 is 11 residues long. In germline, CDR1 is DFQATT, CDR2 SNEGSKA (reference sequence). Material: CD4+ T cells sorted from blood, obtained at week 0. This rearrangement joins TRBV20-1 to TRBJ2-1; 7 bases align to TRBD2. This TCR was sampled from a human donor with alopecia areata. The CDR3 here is CSARAASGPLF. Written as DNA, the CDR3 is TGCAGTGCTAGAGCGGCTAGCGGTCCCCTCTTC.